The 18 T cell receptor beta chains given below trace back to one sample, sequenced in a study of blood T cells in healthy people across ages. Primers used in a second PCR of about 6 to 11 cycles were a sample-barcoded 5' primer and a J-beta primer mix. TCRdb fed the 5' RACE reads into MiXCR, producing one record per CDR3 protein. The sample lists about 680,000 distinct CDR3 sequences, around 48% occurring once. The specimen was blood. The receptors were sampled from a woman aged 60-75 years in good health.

The CDR3 nucleotides are TGCGCCAGCAGCCAAGGAGGCGCGGGCACAACTAATGAAAAACTGTTTTTT. It specifies CASSQGGAGTTNEKLFF. This chain joins TRBV4-3 and TRBJ1-4; D ambiguous. The ends were cut back, 1 base at V and 0 bases at J, with 12 bases in the middle. Germline loops: CDR1 LGHNA, CDR2 YSLEER. The length of the CDR3 is 17 residues.

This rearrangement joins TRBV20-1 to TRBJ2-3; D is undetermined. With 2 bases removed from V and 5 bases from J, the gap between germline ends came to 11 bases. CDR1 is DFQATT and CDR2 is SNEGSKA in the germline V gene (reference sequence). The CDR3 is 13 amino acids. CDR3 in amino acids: CSARWNLKDTQYF. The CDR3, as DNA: TGCAGTGCTAGATGGAACTTAAAAGATACGCAGTATTTT.

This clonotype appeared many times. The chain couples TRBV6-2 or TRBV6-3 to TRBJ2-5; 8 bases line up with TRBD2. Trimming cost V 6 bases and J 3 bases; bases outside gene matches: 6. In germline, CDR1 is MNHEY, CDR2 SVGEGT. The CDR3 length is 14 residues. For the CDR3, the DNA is TGTGCCAGCAGGCATACTAGCGGCAAAGAGACCCAGTACTTC. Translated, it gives CASRHTSGKETQYF.

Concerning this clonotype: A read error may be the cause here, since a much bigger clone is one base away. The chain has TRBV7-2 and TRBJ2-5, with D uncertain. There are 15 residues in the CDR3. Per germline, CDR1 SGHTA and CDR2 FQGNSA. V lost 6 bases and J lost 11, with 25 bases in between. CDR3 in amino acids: CASSFPGVWYIGQYF. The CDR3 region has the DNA TGTGCCAGCAGTTTCCCCGGCGTATGGTATATTGGGCAGTACTTC.

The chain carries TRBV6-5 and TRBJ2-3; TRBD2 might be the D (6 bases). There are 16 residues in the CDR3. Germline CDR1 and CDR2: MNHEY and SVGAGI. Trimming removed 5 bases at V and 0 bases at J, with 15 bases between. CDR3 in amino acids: CASSRAGVQSTDTQYF. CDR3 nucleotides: TGTGCCAGCAGTCGAGCGGGCGTCCAGAGCACAGATACGCAGTATTTT.

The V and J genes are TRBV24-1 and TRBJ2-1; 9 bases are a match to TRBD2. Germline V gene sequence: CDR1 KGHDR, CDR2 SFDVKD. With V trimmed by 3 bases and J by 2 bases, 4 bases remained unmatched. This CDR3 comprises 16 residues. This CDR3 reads CATSDPTSGAYNEQFF. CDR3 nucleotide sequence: TGTGCCACCAGTGATCCGACTAGCGGAGCCTACAATGAGCAGTTCTTC.

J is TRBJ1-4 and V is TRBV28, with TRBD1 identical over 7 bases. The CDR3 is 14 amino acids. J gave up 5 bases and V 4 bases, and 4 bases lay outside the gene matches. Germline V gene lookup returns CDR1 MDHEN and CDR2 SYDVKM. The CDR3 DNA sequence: TGTGCCAGCAGTTGGACAGGACTGAATGAAAAACTGTTTTTT. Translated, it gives CASSWTGLNEKLFF.

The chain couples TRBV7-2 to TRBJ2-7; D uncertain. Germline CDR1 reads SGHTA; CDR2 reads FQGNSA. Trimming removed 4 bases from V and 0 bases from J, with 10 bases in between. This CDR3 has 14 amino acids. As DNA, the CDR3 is TGTGCCAGCAGCTCCACGGCGAGCTCCTACGAGCAGTACTTC. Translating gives CASSSTASSYEQYF.

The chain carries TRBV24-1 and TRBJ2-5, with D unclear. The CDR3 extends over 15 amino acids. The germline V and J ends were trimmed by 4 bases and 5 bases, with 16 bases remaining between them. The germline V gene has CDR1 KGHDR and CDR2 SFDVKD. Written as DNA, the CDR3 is TGTGCCACCAGTGACCCGGCGGATGGGCCGGAGACCCAGTACTTC. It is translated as CATSDPADGPETQYF.

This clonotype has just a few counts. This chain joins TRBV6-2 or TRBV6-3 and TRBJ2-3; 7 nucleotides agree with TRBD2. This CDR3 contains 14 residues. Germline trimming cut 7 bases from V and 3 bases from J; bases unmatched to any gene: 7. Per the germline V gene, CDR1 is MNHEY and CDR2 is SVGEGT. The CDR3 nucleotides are TGTGCCAGCAAGTATCTAGCGGCTACAGATACGCAGTATTTT. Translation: CASKYLAATDTQYF.

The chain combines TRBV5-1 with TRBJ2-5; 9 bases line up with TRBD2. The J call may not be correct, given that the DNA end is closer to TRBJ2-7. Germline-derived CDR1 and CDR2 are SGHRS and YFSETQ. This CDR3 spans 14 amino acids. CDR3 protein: CASSQIAGVAEQYF. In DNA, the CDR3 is TGCGCCAGCAGCCAAATAGCGGGAGTCGCCGAGCAGTACTTC.

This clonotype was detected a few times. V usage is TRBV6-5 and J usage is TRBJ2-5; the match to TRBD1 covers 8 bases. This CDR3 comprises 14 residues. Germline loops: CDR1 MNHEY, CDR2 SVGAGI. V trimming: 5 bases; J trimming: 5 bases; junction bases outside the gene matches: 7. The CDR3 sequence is CASSRTGIAETQYF. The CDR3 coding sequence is TGTGCCAGCAGTCGGACAGGGATAGCGGAGACCCAGTACTTC.

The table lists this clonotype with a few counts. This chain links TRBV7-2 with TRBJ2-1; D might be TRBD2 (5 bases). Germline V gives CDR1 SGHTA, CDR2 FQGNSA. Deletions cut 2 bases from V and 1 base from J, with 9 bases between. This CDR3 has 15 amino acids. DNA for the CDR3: TGTGCCAGCAGCTTAAAACTAGGGTCCTACAATGAGCAGTTCTTC. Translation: CASSLKLGSYNEQFF.

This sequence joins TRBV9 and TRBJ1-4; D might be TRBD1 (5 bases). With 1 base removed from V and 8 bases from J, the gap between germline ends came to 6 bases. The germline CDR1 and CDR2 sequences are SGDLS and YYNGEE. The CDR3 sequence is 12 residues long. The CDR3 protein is CASSVRGEKLFF. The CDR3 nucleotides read TGTGCCAGCAGCGTACGGGGGGAAAAACTGTTTTTT.

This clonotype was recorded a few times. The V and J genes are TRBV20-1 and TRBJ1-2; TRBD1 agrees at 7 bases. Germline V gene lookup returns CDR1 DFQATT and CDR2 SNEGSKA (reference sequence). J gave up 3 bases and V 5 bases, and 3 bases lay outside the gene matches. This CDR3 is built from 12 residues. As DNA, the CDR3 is TGCAGTGCTCTTGGACAGGACTATGGCTACACCTTC. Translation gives CSALGQDYGYTF.

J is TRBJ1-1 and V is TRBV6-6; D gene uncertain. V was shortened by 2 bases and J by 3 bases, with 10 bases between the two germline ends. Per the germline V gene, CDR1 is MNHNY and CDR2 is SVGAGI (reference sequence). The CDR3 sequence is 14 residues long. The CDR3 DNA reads TGTGCCAGCAGTTACGAGGGAGGTTACACTGAAGCTTTCTTT. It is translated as CASSYEGGYTEAFF.

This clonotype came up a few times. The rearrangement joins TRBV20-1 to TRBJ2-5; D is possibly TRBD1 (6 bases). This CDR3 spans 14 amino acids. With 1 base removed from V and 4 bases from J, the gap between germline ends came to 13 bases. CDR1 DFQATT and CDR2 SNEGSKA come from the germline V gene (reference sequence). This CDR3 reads CSARGGTHPETQYF. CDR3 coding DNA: TGCAGTGCTAGAGGTGGGACACACCCAGAGACCCAGTACTTC.

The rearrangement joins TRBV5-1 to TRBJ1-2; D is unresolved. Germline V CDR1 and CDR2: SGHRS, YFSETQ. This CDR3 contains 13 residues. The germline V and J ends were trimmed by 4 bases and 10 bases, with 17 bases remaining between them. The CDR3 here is CASSPKEGWVYTF. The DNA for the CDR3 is TGCGCCAGCAGCCCGAAGGAGGGTTGGGTCTACACCTTC.